The rows below give T cell receptor beta chains drawn from one sample of a study of OX40 agonist ivuxolimab in advanced cancers. Assay used: immunoSEQ multiplex PCR; TCRdb lists only in-frame clones, some missing. The sample consists of around 100,000 clones, around 93% of them appearing once. Specimen: CD4+ or CD8+ T cells sorted from blood, collected in a trial of the OX40 agonist ivuxolimab. These receptors originate from an adult with an advanced solid tumor such as melanoma, head and neck, liver or kidney cancer. The CDR3 runs from the conserved cysteine through the conserved F or W. The order of the fields is clone size, D gene, J gene, V gene, CDR3 DNA, CDR3 protein. D genes are given only for firm matches. For some rows the clone size is stated as once, few or many, or as a class when expanded; others skip it.

size: NA; D: TRBD1; J: TRBJ1-2; V: TRBV4-1; DNA: TGCGCCAGCAGCCACCTGGGACAGACCTATGGCTACACCTTC; CDR3: CASSHLGQTYGYTF
size: NA; D: NA; J: TRBJ2-5; V: TRBV7-7; DNA: TGTGCTAGCAGTTACGGACTCGCCGGCGGGGAGACCCAGTACTTC; CDR3: CASSYGLAGGETQYF
size: NA; D: NA; J: TRBJ1-4; V: TRBV7-9; DNA: TGTGCCAGCAGCCTACAGTCAACTAATGAAAAACTGTTTTTT; CDR3: CASSLQSTNEKLFF
size: NA; D: NA; J: TRBJ1-5; V: TRBV30; DNA: TGTGCCTTTACCCAGGGTTACGAACCTATATATAGCAATCAGCCCCAGCATTTT; CDR3: CAFTQGYEPIYSNQPQHF
size: few; D: TRBD2; J: TRBJ2-1; V: TRBV11-3; DNA: TGTGCCAGCAGCTTACGGGGGACGGGAGGTAATGAGCAGTTCTTC; CDR3: CASSLRGTGGNEQFF
size: NA; D: NA; J: TRBJ2-7; V: TRBV9; DNA: TGTGCCAGCAGCGTAGTAGGAGGGAGAGGGCACTCCTACGAGCAGTACTTC; CDR3: CASSVVGGRGHSYEQYF
size: NA; D: NA; J: TRBJ1-2; V: TRBV29-1; DNA: TGCAGCGTTGAAGTTCTCGGGGTGGATGGCTACACCTTC; CDR3: CSVEVLGVDGYTF
size: NA; D: TRBD2; J: TRBJ2-3; V: TRBV28; DNA: TGTGCCAGCAGTACTAGCGTGAGCACAGATACGCAGTATTTT; CDR3: CASSTSVSTDTQYF
size: NA; D: TRBD1; J: TRBJ1-4; V: TRBV28; DNA: TGTGCCAGCCAGGGGGGGGGAGGAACTAATGAAAAACTGTTTTTT; CDR3: CASQGGGGTNEKLFF
size: NA; D: NA; J: TRBJ2-7; V: TRBV14; DNA: TGTGCCAGCAGCCAAGACAACATAGCCTACGAGCAGTACTTC; CDR3: CASSQDNIAYEQYF
size: NA; D: TRBD2; J: TRBJ2-2; V: TRBV5-1; DNA: TGCGCCAGCAGCATAACTAGCGGGATCAACACCGGGGAGCTGTTTTTT; CDR3: CASSITSGINTGELFF
size: NA; D: TRBD1; J: TRBJ1-2; V: TRBV6-5; DNA: TGTGCCAGCAGTAGGACAGGTTATGGCTACACCTTC; CDR3: CASSRTGYGYTF
size: NA; D: NA; J: TRBJ2-1; V: TRBV28; DNA: TGTGCCAGCAGTTTTCCTGTCGGTGAGCAGTTCTTC; CDR3: CASSFPVGEQFF
size: once; D: NA; J: TRBJ2-3; V: TRBV21-1; DNA: TGTGCCAGCAGCAAAGTAAGGGGAGCGGGAGGCTTCACAGATACGCAGTATTTT; CDR3: CASSKVRGAGGFTDTQYF
size: NA; D: TRBD2; J: TRBJ2-7; V: TRBV7-2; DNA: TGTGCCAGCAGCTTAGTTCTAGCGGGAGGGGGACCCTACGAGCAGTACTTC; CDR3: CASSLVLAGGGPYEQYF
size: NA; D: NA; J: TRBJ2-3; V: TRBV5-1; DNA: TGCGCCAGCAGCTGGAAACAGGGTGGGATAGATACGCAGTATTTT; CDR3: CASSWKQGGIDTQYF
size: NA; D: TRBD1; J: TRBJ2-7; V: TRBV6-5; DNA: TGTGCCAGCAGCTCAGGGACAGGGTGGCCCTACGAGCAGTACTTC; CDR3: CASSSGTGWPYEQYF
size: NA; D: TRBD1; J: TRBJ2-7; V: TRBV5-1; DNA: TGCGCCAGCAGCTTGCGACAGGGTTACGAGCAGTACTTC; CDR3: CASSLRQGYEQYF
size: once; D: NA; J: TRBJ2-5; V: TRBV5-6; DNA: TGTGCCAGCAGCTTGATCGGGGGGCGGGAGACCCAGTACTTC; CDR3: CASSLIGGRETQYF
size: NA; D: TRBD1; J: TRBJ1-5; V: TRBV7-8; DNA: TGTGCCAGCAGCCGATCGACAGGGGGGACCAATCAGCCCCAGCATTTT; CDR3: CASSRSTGGTNQPQHF
size: NA; D: NA; J: TRBJ2-2; V: TRBV10-3; DNA: TGTGCCATCAGTGGTCAGGACATTCCTCGGGAGCTGTTTTTT; CDR3: CAISGQDIPRELFF
size: NA; D: NA; J: TRBJ1-1; V: TRBV11-3; DNA: TGTGCCAGCAGCTTAGACGGACGGCGATCGGTCTTT; CDR3: CASSLDGRRSVF
size: NA; D: TRBD2; J: TRBJ2-1; V: TRBV5-1; DNA: TGCGCCAGCCGACCTAGCGGAGCCTACAATGAGCAGTTCTTC; CDR3: CASRPSGAYNEQFF
size: NA; D: TRBD2; J: TRBJ2-1; V: TRBV14; DNA: TGTGCCAGCAGCCAAGATCTCGGGAGGGTCAGAAATGAGCAGTTCTTC; CDR3: CASSQDLGRVRNEQFF
size: NA; D: NA; J: TRBJ2-4; V: TRBV6-1; DNA: TGTGCCAGCAGCGCAGCCGAGCGCGGCATTCAGTACTTC; CDR3: CASSAAERGIQYF
size: NA; D: TRBD1; J: TRBJ1-1; V: TRBV6-1; DNA: TGTGCCAGCAGTGAAGGTAGGACAGGGGGCTTCACCCTCTTT; CDR3: CASSEGRTGGFTLF